This T cell receptor (beta chain) was observed in a study of T-cell reconstitution after alpha-beta-depleted transplantation in children. Study results and caveats: In patients about two months after transplant, alpha-beta T cells reportedly arose from several hundred expanded graft clones. At one year after transplant, newly produced T cells mostly accounted for T-cell counts and diversity.

A library of TCRbeta sequences, prepared with unique molecular identifiers, was generated. TCRdb reprocessed the PCR reads via MiXCR and lists one record per CDR3 protein. This sample has about 260,000 distinct CDR3 sequences, with 11% found just once. Concerning this clonotype: Its antigen remains unidentified.

This sequence was found in a male patient between 2 and 10 years old who had a stem cell transplant for chronic granulomatous disease, so the T cells may come from the graft donor. Sequencing was performed on peripheral blood, taken 180 days after TCRalphabeta/CD19-depleted stem cell transplant.

CDR3 protein: CASSLNLAGRETQYF. The DNA for the CDR3 is TGCGCCAGCAGCCTAAACCTAGCGGGAAGAGAGACCCAGTACTTC. The gene calls are TRBV5-1 and TRBJ2-5; 9 bases map to TRBD2. The CDR3 loop spans 15 amino acids. V lost 4 bases and J lost 4; bases outside the gene matches: 8. Germline V lookup: CDR1 SGHRS, CDR2 YFSETQ. The variable domain in full, with the rest retrieved from reference TRBV5-1 and TRBJ2-5, is KAGVTQTPRYLIKTRGQQVTLSCSPISGHRSVSWYQQTPGQGLQFLFEYFSETQRNKGNFPGRFSGRQFSNSRSEMNVSTLELGDSALYLCASSLNLAGRETQYFGPGTRLLVL.